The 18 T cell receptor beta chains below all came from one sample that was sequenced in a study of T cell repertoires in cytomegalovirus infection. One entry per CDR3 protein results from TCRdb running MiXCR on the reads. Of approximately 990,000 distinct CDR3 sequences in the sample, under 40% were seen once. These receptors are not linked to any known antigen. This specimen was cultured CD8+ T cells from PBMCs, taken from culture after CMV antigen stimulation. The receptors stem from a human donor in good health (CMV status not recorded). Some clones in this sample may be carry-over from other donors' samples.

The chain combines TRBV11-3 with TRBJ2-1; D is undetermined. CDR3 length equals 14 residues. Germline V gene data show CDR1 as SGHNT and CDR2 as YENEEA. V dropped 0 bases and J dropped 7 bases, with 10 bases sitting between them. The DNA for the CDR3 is TGTGCCAGCAGCTTAGATGCGGCCGCGAATGAGCAGTTCTTC. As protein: CASSLDAAANEQFF.

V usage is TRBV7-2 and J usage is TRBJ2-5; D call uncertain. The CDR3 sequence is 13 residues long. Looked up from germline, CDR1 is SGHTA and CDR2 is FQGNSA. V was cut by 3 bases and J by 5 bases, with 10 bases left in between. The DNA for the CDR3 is TGTGCCAGCAGCTTCTGGAAGTGGGAGACCCAGTACTTC. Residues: CASSFWKWETQYF.

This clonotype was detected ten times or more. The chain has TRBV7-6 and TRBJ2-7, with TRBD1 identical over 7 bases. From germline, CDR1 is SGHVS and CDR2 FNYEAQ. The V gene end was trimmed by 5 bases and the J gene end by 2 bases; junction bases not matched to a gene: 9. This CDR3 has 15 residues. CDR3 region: CASSTLTGYPYEQYV. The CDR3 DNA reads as TGTGCCAGCAGCACGTTGACAGGGTACCCCTACGAGCAGTACGTC.

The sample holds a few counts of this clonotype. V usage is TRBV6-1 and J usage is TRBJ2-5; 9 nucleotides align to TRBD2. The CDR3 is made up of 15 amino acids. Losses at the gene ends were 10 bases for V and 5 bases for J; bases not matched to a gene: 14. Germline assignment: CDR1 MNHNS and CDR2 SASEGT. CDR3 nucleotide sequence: TGTGCCACCCAAGAAAGGGCGGGGGGGCTGGAGACCCAGTACTTC. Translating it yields CATQERAGGLETQYF.

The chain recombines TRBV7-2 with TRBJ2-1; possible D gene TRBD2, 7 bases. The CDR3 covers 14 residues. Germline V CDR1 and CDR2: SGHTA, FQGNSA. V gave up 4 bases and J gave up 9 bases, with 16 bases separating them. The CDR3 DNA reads TGTGCCAGCAGCTCGCCGCGGGGGCGGGGTGAGCAGTTCTTC. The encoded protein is CASSSPRGRGEQFF. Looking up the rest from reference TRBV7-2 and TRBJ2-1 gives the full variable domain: GAGVSQSPSNKVTEKGKDVELRCDPISGHTALYWYRQSLGQGLEFLIYFQGNSAPDKSGLPSDRFSAERTGGSVSTLTIQRTQQEDSAVYLCASSSPRGRGEQFFGPGTRLTVL.

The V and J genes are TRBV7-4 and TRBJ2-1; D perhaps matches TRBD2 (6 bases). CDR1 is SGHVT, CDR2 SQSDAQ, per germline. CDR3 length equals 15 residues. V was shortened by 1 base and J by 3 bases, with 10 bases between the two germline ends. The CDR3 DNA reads TGTGCCAGCAGCTTAGATAGCGGCTTCTACAATGAGCAGTTCTTC. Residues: CASSLDSGFYNEQFF.

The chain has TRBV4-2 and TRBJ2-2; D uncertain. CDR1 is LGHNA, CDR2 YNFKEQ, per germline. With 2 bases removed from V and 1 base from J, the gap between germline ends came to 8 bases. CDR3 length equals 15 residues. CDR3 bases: TGTGCCAGCAGCCAATATCAGCAGAACACCGGGGAGCTGTTTTTT. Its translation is CASSQYQQNTGELFF.

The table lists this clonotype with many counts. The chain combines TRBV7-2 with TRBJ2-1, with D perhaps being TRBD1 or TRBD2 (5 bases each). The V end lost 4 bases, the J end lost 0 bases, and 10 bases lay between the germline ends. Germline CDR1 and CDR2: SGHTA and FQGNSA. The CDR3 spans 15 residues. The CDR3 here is CASSSRESSYNEQFF. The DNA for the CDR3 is TGTGCCAGCAGCTCCAGGGAGAGCTCCTACAATGAGCAGTTCTTC.

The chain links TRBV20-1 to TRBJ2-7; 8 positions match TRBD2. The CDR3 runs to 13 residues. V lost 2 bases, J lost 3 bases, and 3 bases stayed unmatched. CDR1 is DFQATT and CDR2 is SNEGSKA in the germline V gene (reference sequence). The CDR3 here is CSARSGGHYEQYV. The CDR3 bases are TGCAGTGCTAGATCGGGGGGGCACTACGAGCAGTACGTC.

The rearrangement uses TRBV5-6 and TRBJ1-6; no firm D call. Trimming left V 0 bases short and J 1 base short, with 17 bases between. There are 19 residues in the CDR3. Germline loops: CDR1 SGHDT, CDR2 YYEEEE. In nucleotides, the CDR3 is TGTGCCAGCAGCTTGGTGTCACCGGCAGCAGGATCCTATAATTCACCCCTCCACTTT. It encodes CASSLVSPAAGSYNSPLHF.

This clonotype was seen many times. The CDR3 loop is CASSSGGLGQPQHF. Here the CDR3 DNA reads TGTGCCAGCAGCTCGGGGGGGTTGGGTCAGCCCCAGCATTTT. The chain couples TRBV7-2 to TRBJ1-5; a possible D gene is TRBD1 (5 bases). The germline CDR1 and CDR2 sequences are SGHTA and FQGNSA. CDR3 length: 14 amino acids. The germline V and J ends were trimmed by 4 bases and 6 bases, with 13 bases remaining between them. Full variable domain (remainder filled in from reference TRBV7-2 and TRBJ1-5): GAGVSQSPSNKVTEKGKDVELRCDPISGHTALYWYRQSLGQGLEFLIYFQGNSAPDKSGLPSDRFSAERTGGSVSTLTIQRTQQEDSAVYLCASSSGGLGQPQHFGDGTRLSIL.

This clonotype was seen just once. The CDR3 nucleotides read TGCAGCGCGCCCGGGACTAGGTATGATGAGCAGTTCTTC. This sequence encodes CSAPGTRYDEQFF. The chain combines TRBV29-1 with TRBJ2-1, with 8 nucleotides matching TRBD2. This CDR3 spans 13 amino acids. Germline CDR1 reads SQVTM; CDR2 reads ANQGSEA. V dropped 7 bases and J dropped 8; count of bases not matched to a gene: 10.

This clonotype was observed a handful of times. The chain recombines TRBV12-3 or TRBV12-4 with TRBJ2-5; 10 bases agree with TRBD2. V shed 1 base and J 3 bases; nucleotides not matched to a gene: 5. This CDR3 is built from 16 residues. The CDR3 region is CASSLVYLAGEETQYF. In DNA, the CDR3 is TGTGCCAGCAGTTTAGTATACCTAGCGGGGGAAGAGACCCAGTACTTC.

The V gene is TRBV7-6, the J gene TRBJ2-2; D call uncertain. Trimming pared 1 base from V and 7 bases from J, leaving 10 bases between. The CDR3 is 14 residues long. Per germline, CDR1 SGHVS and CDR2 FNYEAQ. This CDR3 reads CASSLVGLDGELFF. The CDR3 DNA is TGTGCCAGCAGCTTAGTGGGGTTAGACGGGGAGCTGTTTTTT.

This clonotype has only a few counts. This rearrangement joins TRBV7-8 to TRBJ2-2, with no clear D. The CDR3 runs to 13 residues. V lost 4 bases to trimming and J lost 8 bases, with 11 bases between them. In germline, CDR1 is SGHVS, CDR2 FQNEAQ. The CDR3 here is CASSSTQTGELFF. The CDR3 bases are TGTGCCAGCAGCTCGACACAGACAGGGGAGCTGTTTTTT.

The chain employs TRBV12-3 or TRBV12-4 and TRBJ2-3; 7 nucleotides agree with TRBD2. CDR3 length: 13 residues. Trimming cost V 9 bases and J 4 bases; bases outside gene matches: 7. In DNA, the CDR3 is TGTGCCAGTTTGGGAGGGTTAGCAGATACGCAGTATTTT. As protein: CASLGGLADTQYF.

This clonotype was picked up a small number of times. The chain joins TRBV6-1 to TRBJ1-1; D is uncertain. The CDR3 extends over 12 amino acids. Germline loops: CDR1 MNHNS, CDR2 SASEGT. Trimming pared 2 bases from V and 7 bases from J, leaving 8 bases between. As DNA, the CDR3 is TGTGCCAGCAGTGAAATTAAGTTTGAAGCTTTCTTT. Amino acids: CASSEIKFEAFF.

CDR3 region: CASSFLAGTVNTEAFF. For the CDR3, the DNA is TGTGCCAGCAGTTTTCTCGCCGGGACCGTGAACACTGAAGCTTTCTTT. V and J are TRBV12-3 or TRBV12-4 and TRBJ1-1; a weak D match, TRBD1 (5 bases). Deletions cut 3 bases from V and 0 bases from J, with 14 bases between. There are 16 residues in the CDR3.